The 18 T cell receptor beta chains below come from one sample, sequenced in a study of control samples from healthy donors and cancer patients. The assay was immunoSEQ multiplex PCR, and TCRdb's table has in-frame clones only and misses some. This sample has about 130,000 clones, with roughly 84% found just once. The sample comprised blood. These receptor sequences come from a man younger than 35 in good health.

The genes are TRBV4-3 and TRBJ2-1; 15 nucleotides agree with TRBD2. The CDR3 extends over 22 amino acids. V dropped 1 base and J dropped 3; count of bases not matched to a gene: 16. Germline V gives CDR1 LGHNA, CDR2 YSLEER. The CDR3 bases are TGCGCCAGCAGCCAAGGGGACGGACTAGCGGGAGGGCTGTGGTCGGACTACAATGAGCAGTTCTTC. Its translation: CASSQGDGLAGGLWSDYNEQFF.

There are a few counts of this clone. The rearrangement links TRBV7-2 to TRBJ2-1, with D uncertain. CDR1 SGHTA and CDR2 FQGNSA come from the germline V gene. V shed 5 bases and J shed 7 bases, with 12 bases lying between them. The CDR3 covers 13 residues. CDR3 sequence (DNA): TGTGCCAGCAGCACGGGCGCCGGAAATGAGCAGTTCTTC. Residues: CASSTGAGNEQFF. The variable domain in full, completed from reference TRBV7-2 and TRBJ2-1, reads GAGVSQSPSNKVTEKGKDVELRCDPISGHTALYWYRQSLGQGLEFLIYFQGNSAPDKSGLPSDRFSAERTGGSVSTLTIQRTQQEDSAVYLCASSTGAGNEQFFGPGTRLTVL.

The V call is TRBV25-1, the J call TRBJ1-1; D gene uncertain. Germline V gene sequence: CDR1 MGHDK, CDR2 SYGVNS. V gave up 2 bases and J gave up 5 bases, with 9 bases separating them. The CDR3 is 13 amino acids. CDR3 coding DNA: TGTGCCAGCAGTGAACCGGGAAGGACTGAAGCTTTCTTT. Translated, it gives CASSEPGRTEAFF.

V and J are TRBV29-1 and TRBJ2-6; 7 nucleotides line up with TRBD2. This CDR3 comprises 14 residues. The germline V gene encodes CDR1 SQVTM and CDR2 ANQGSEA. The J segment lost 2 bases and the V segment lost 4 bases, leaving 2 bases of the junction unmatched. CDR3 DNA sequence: TGCAGCGTTGTAAGCGGGACTGGGGCCAACGTCCTGACTTTC. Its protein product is CSVVSGTGANVLTF. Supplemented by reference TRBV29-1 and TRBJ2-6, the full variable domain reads SAVISQKPSRDICQRGTSLTIQCQVDSQVTMMFWYRQQPGQSLTLIATANQGSEATYESGFVIDKFPISRPNLTFSTLTVSNMSPEDSSIYLCSVVSGTGANVLTFGAGSRLTVL.

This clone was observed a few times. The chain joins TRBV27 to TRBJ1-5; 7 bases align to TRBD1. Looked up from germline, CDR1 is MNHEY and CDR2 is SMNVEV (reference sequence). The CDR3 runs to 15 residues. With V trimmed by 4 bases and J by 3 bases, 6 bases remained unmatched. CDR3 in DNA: TGTGCCAGCAGTTATTTAAGGGGGCACAATCAGCCCCAGCATTTT. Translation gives CASSYLRGHNQPQHF.

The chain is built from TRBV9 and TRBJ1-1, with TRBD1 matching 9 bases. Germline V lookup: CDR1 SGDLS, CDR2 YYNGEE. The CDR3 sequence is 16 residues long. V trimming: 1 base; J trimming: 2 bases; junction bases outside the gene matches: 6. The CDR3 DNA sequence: TGTGCCAGCAGCGTATTAGACAGGGGGTATAACACTGAAGCTTTCTTT. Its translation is CASSVLDRGYNTEAFF.

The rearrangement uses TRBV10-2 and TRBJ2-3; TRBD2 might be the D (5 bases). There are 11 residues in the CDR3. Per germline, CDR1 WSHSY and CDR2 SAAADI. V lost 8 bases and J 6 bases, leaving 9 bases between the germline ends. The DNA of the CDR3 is TGCGCCAGCTTCCGAGGGGATACGCAGTATTTT. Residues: CASFRGDTQYF.

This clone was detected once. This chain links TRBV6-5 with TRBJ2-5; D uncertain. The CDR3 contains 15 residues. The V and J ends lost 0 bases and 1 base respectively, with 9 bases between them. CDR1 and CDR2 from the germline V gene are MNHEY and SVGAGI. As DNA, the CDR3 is TGTGCCAGCAGTTACTCTACGGTAACCCAAGAGACCCAGTACTTC. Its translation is CASSYSTVTQETQYF.

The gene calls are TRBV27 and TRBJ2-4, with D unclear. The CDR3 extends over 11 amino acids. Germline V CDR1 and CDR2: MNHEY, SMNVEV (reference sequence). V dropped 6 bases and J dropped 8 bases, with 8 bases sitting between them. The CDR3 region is CASRGFDIQYF. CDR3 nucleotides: TGTGCCAGCAGAGGGTTCGACATTCAGTACTTC.

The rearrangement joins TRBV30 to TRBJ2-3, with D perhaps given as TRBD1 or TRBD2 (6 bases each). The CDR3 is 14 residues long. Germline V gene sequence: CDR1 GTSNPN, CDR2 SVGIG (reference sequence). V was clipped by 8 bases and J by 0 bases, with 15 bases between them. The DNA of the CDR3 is TGTGCCGAACCCACAGGGACTAGCACAGATACGCAGTATTTT. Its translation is CAEPTGTSTDTQYF.

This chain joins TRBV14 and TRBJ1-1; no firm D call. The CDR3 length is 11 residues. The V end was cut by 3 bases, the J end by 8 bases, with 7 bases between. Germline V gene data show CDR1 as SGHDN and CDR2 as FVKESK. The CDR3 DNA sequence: TGTGCCAGCAGCCACCGCCAAGAAGCTTTCTTT. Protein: CASSHRQEAFF.

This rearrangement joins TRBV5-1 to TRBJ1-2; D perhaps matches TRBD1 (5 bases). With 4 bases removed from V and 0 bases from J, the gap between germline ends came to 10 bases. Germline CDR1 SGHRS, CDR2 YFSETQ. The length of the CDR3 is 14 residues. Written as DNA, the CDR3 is TGCGCCAGCAGCCAGCAGACAGCTAACTATGGCTACACCTTC. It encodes CASSQQTANYGYTF.

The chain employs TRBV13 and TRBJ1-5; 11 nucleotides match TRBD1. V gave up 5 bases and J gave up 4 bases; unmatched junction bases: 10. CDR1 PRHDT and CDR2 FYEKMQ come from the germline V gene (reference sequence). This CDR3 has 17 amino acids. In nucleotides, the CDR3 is TGTGCCAGCAGCGACCGCGGACAGGGGGCTGGAAATCAGCCCCAGCATTTT. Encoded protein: CASSDRGQGAGNQPQHF.

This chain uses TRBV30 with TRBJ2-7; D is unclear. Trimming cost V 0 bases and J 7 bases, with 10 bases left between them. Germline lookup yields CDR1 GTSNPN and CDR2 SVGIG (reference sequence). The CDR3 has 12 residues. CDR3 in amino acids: CAWSVLIQEQYF. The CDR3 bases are TGTGCCTGGAGTGTACTAATCCAAGAGCAGTACTTC.

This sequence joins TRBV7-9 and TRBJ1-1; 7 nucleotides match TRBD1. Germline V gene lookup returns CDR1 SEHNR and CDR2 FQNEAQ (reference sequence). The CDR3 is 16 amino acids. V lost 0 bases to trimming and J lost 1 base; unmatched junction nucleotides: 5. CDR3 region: CASSLASGGGNTEAFF. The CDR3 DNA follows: TGTGCCAGCAGCTTAGCGTCAGGGGGAGGGAACACTGAAGCTTTCTTT.

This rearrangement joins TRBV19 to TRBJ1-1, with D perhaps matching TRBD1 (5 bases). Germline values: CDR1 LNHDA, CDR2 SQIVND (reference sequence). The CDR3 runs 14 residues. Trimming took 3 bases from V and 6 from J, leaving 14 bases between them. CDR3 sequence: CASSIATVSPEAFF. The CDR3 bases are TGTGCCAGTAGTATCGCGACAGTTTCGCCTGAAGCTTTCTTT.

This CDR3 reads CASSQVRQGNTEAFF. The CDR3 region has the DNA TGTGCCAGCAGCCAAGTAAGACAGGGGAACACTGAAGCTTTCTTT. This rearrangement joins TRBV3-1 (or the pseudogene TRBV3-2) to TRBJ1-1, with TRBD1 identical over 7 bases. J lost 1 base, V lost 1 base, and 3 bases had no gene match. Germline V gene data show CDR1 as LGHDT and CDR2 as YNNKEL (reference sequence). The CDR3 has 15 residues.

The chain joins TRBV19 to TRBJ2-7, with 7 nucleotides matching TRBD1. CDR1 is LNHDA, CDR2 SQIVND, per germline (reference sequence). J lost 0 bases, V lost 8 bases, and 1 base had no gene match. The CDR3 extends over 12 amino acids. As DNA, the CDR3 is TGTGCCAGTGGGACAGCCTCCTACGAGCAGTACTTC. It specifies CASGTASYEQYF.